This TCR beta chain was captured in a study of CXCR3-negative and CXCR3-positive naive CD8 T cells. Study results and caveats: TRBV-TRBJ usage was similar across naive CXCR3 subsets but distinct in memory cells. A higher hydrophobicity marked the TRB CDR3s of CXCR3-positive naive cells versus CXCR3-negative naive cells.

On this clonotype: Its target is unknown.

The CDR3 extends over 13 amino acids. Germline loops: CDR1 SQVTM, CDR2 ANQGSEA. Naive cells were sorted as CD45RO-, CCR7+, CD27+ and CD95-. The libraries of TRB cDNA were constructed through 5' RACE using UMI labels. TCRdb reanalyzed the 5' RACE reads and collapses them to one entry per CDR3 protein, without DNA. The repertoire table contains roughly 63,000 distinct CDR3 sequences. The receptor comes from a human donor in good health. Some clones in this sample may be carry-over from other donors' samples. The rearrangement joins TRBV29-1 to TRBJ2-2; TCRdb names TRBD1, which stays unverified in the absence of DNA. Sequenced: naive CXCR3+ CD8+ T cells from blood. Subset here: CD45RO-CCR7+CD27+CD95- naive CD8+ T cells expressing CXCR3 (TNR3+). The CDR3 protein is CSVVVGGSGELFF.